The entry below describes one T cell receptor (beta chain). Antigen unknown. A multiplex PCR was run with 60 Vbeta primers and 13 Jbeta primers. Repertoires were generated with immunoSEQ multiplex PCR, while TCRdb's copy carries only in-frame clones and drops some. The data show under 150,000 clones, approximately 80% seen once. The CDR3 spans 15 residues. From germline, CDR1 is SEHNR and CDR2 FQNEAQ (reference sequence). J gave up 3 bases and V 0 bases, and 5 bases lay outside the gene matches. This sample stems from a study of cytomegalovirus exposure and HLA in healthy donors. Study-level findings and limits: Serostatus for CMV was the only available immune exposure information.

This clonotype was obtained from a woman in her forties in good health and CMV-seronegative. The sequenced material came from PBMCs. This chain connects TRBV7-9 to TRBJ2-7; 7 bases match TRBD1. The CDR3 region is CASSLAQGRVYEQYF. DNA for the CDR3: TGTGCCAGCAGCTTAGCACAGGGGCGGGTCTACGAGCAGTACTTC.